These 23 T cell receptor beta chains originate from one sample sequenced in a study of vaccination and CD4 T cells after COVID-19. The Oncomine TCR Beta short-read assay sequenced DNA from cultured CD4+ T cells. One entry per CDR3 protein results from TCRdb running MiXCR on the PCR reads. The data hold thousands of distinct CDR3 sequences, with approximately 64% observed a single time. Their specific antigens are unknown. Specified treatment: approximately 9-day PBMC culture with coronavirus spike peptide pools or control peptides (ViraFEST assay). Sequenced material: CD4+ T cells from blood, cultured in vitro. Every receptor here comes from a human donor who had recovered from COVID-19.

This clonotype showed up just a few times. The chain has TRBV20-1 and TRBJ1-1; perhaps TRBD1 as D (5 bases). Germline V CDR1 and CDR2: DFQATT, SNEGSKA (reference sequence). This CDR3 spans 15 amino acids. The V gene lost 3 bases and the J gene lost 1 base, with 15 bases spanning the gap. The CDR3 sequence: CSASVPGRTNTEAFF. Written as DNA, the CDR3 is TGCAGTGCTAGCGTACCGGGACGGACGAACACTGAAGCTTTCTTT.

The chain has TRBV20-1 and TRBJ2-5; TRBD2 matches at 11 bases. CDR1 and CDR2 from the germline V gene are DFQATT and SNEGSKA (reference sequence). The V and J ends lost 6 bases and 7 bases, in that order; junction bases with no gene match: 7. The CDR3 spans 13 residues. CDR3 region: CSAQTSGAGTQYF. The CDR3 DNA is TGCAGTGCCCAGACTAGCGGGGCGGGGACCCAGTACTTC.

The rearrangement joins TRBV29-1 to TRBJ1-1; TRBD1 matches at 8 bases. V dropped 7 bases and J dropped 4; count of bases not matched to a gene: 5. Germline CDR1 is SQVTM and CDR2 is ANQGSEA. The CDR3 length is 12 residues. The CDR3 region is CSAQGASTEAFF. DNA of the CDR3: TGCAGCGCGCAGGGGGCAAGCACTGAAGCTTTCTTT.

The J gene is TRBJ1-5, the V gene TRBV7-9; TRBD1 is a possible D gene (6 bases). The germline V and J ends were trimmed by 1 base and 4 bases, with 14 bases remaining between them. This CDR3 has 16 residues. Germline values: CDR1 SEHNR, CDR2 FQNEAQ (reference sequence). CDR3 region: CASSLVSGERNQPQHF. The DNA of the CDR3 is TGTGCCAGCAGCTTAGTGTCAGGGGAACGTAATCAGCCCCAGCATTTT.

V and J are TRBV6-2 or TRBV6-3 and TRBJ1-1; D unclear. V dropped 0 bases and J dropped 5 bases, with 10 bases sitting between them. CDR1 and CDR2 from the germline V gene are MNHEY and SVGEGT. The CDR3 extends over 14 amino acids. The CDR3 bases are TGTGCCAGCAGTTACTCGATGGCTTGGACTGAAGCTTTCTTT. Amino acid sequence: CASSYSMAWTEAFF.

The table lists this clonotype with a few counts. The chain is built from TRBV20-1 and TRBJ1-6; D is unclear. Trimming removed 0 bases from V and 10 bases from J, with 10 bases in between. This CDR3 spans 13 amino acids. From germline, CDR1 is DFQATT and CDR2 SNEGSKA (reference sequence). CDR3 coding DNA: TGCAGTGCTAGAGACACTGCAGAATCACCCCTCCACTTT. Translated, it gives CSARDTAESPLHF.

The V call is TRBV19, the J call TRBJ2-5; TRBD1 matches at 8 bases. CDR3 length: 13 amino acids. V shed 8 bases and J 3 bases; nucleotides not matched to a gene: 5. Germline V gene lookup returns CDR1 LNHDA and CDR2 SQIVND (reference sequence). CDR3 protein: CASGADREETQYF. CDR3 in DNA: TGTGCCAGTGGCGCGGACAGGGAAGAGACCCAGTACTTC.

The chain is built from TRBV2 and TRBJ2-7; D is possibly TRBD1 (6 bases). Looked up from germline, CDR1 is SNHLY and CDR2 is FYNNEI. The CDR3 extends over 13 amino acids. V lost 5 bases and J lost 5, with 13 bases in between. CDR3 loop: CASSSAGENEQYF. CDR3 bases: TGTGCCAGCAGTTCCGCAGGGGAAAACGAGCAGTACTTC.

V and J are TRBV27 and TRBJ1-2; TRBD1 matches 9 bases. The CDR3 spans 15 residues. Germline CDR1 and CDR2: MNHEY and SMNVEV (reference sequence). The ends lost 5 bases at V and 5 bases at J; junction bases unmatched: 9. CDR3 amino acids: CASSTTGGGLYGYTF. The CDR3 nucleotides are TGTGCCAGCAGTACGACAGGGGGAGGCCTATATGGCTACACCTTC.

The chain carries TRBV6-1 and TRBJ1-2, with 7 bases that match TRBD1. Germline V gene sequence: CDR1 MNHNS, CDR2 SASEGT. The CDR3 is 13 amino acids. J lost 8 bases, V lost 5 bases, and 8 bases had no gene match. The CDR3 DNA sequence: TGTGCCAGCAGTCTCCGGGACAGTTTCGGCTACACCTTC. Amino acids: CASSLRDSFGYTF.

The chain employs TRBV20-1 and TRBJ2-3, with D perhaps matching TRBD2 (6 bases). Trimming removed 6 bases at V and 2 bases at J, with 21 bases between. This CDR3 is built from 16 residues. Germline CDR1 DFQATT, CDR2 SNEGSKA (reference sequence). The CDR3 protein is CSAISGSRSTTDTQYF. Here the CDR3 DNA reads TGCAGTGCGATAAGCGGGTCCCGTTCTACCACAGATACGCAGTATTTT.

This clonotype was seen a handful of times. The rearrangement uses TRBV7-2 and TRBJ1-6; D unresolved. This CDR3 contains 15 residues. The germline V gene has CDR1 SGHTA and CDR2 FQGNSA. Trimming removed 4 bases at V and 6 bases at J, with 13 bases between. The CDR3 DNA reads TGTGCCAGCAGCTCAGAACGACGGCCTAATTCACCCCTCCACTTT. Its protein product is CASSSERRPNSPLHF.

This clonotype showed up just a few times. V and J are TRBV6-1 and TRBJ1-2, with TRBD1 identical over 11 bases. Losses at the gene ends were 6 bases for V and 5 bases for J; bases not matched to a gene: 8. The CDR3 totals 15 residues. CDR1 and CDR2 (germline): MNHNS, SASEGT. The CDR3 DNA reads TGTGCCAGCAGCCTTGGACAGGGGGCGTTTTATGGCTACACCTTC. Amino acid sequence: CASSLGQGAFYGYTF.

CDR3 loop: CASTPPPEGSTEAFF. DNA for the CDR3: TGTGCCAGCACCCCACCACCCGAGGGGAGCACTGAAGCTTTCTTT. This chain links TRBV6-1 with TRBJ1-1; TRBD1 is a possible D gene (5 bases). The germline V and J ends were trimmed by 7 bases and 4 bases, with 19 bases remaining between them. The CDR3 extends over 15 amino acids. The germline V gene has CDR1 MNHNS and CDR2 SASEGT.

The chain employs TRBV2 and TRBJ1-2; TRBD1 matches 7 bases. CDR1 is SNHLY and CDR2 is FYNNEI in the germline V gene. The ends lost 3 bases at V and 4 bases at J; junction bases unmatched: 8. The CDR3 covers 15 residues. CDR3: CASSDPAGGSYGYTF. The CDR3 bases are TGTGCCAGCAGTGATCCGGCAGGGGGGAGCTATGGCTACACCTTC.

The chain carries TRBV19 and TRBJ1-5; no reliable D call. Germline V lookup: CDR1 LNHDA, CDR2 SQIVND (reference sequence). Trimming stripped 6 bases from V and 4 bases from J, with 16 bases between. This CDR3 contains 15 residues. CDR3 residues: CASSLEGGPNQPQHF. CDR3 bases: TGTGCCAGTAGCCTTGAAGGAGGACCGAATCAGCCCCAGCATTTT.

This clonotype has only a few counts. J is TRBJ2-2 and V is TRBV7-6; D is possibly TRBD1 (5 bases). The germline V gene has CDR1 SGHVS and CDR2 FNYEAQ. V lost 5 bases and J lost 3, with 16 bases in between. CDR3 length equals 16 residues. This CDR3 reads CASSQSRTPDTGELFF. The CDR3 DNA reads as TGTGCCAGCAGCCAATCTCGGACACCCGACACCGGGGAGCTGTTTTTT.

This clonotype was recorded a few times. The chain uses TRBV7-6 and TRBJ2-7; 8 positions match TRBD2. The J segment lost 4 bases and the V segment lost 2 bases, leaving 7 bases of the junction unmatched. CDR1 and CDR2 (germline): SGHVS, FNYEAQ. The CDR3 runs to 15 residues. The DNA of the CDR3 is TGTGCCAGCAGCTTATCGGGAGGGGGGAGGTACGAGCAGTACTTC. Amino acid sequence: CASSLSGGGRYEQYF. Combining the CDR3 with reference TRBV7-6 and TRBJ2-7 gives the whole variable domain GAGVSQSPRYKVTKRGQDVALRCDPISGHVSLYWYRQALGQGPEFLTYFNYEAQQDKSGLPNDRFSAERPEGSISTLTIQRTEQRDSAMYRCASSLSGGGRYEQYFGPGTRLTVT.

The rearrangement links TRBV28 to TRBJ1-2, with D hard to call. With 10 bases removed from V and 3 bases from J, the gap between germline ends came to 15 bases. The CDR3 extends over 13 amino acids. Germline CDR1 MDHEN, CDR2 SYDVKM. CDR3 residues: CATTPNRHYGYTF. The DNA of the CDR3 is TGTGCCACAACACCGAACCGACACTATGGCTACACCTTC.

This clonotype was observed a few times. The chain uses TRBV6-4 and TRBJ1-1, with a possible D match to TRBD1 (6 bases). CDR1 is MRHNA and CDR2 is SNTAGT in the germline V gene. The germline V and J ends were trimmed by 2 bases and 0 bases, with 7 bases remaining between them. This CDR3 contains 14 residues. The CDR3 DNA reads TGTGCCAGCAGTGACGGGGGGCTGAACACTGAAGCTTTCTTT. Its translation: CASSDGGLNTEAFF.

This clonotype occurred a few times. The chain links TRBV20-1 to TRBJ2-5, with 12 positions matching TRBD2. Germline V CDR1 and CDR2: DFQATT, SNEGSKA (reference sequence). V was pared by 3 bases and J by 2 bases, with 7 bases of the junction left unmatched. The length of the CDR3 is 16 residues. Here the CDR3 reads CSASQTSGGLQETQYF. The CDR3, as DNA: TGCAGTGCTAGCCAGACTAGCGGGGGTTTACAAGAGACCCAGTACTTC.

This sequence joins TRBV24-1 and TRBJ1-5; D gene unclear. Per the germline V gene, CDR1 is KGHDR and CDR2 is SFDVKD. The ends were cut back, 4 bases at V and 1 base at J, with 7 bases in the middle. The CDR3 sequence is 14 residues long. CDR3 in amino acids: CATSDLPSNQPQHF. The CDR3 DNA follows: TGTGCCACCAGTGACTTACCCAGCAATCAGCCCCAGCATTTT.

The rearrangement links TRBV6-1 to TRBJ1-1; D gene uncertain. Germline lookup yields CDR1 MNHNS and CDR2 SASEGT. Trimming left V 7 bases short and J 10 bases short, with 16 bases between. The CDR3 covers 12 residues. The CDR3 loop is CASNSVSIGAFF. For the CDR3, the DNA is TGTGCCAGCAACAGCGTTAGTATCGGAGCTTTCTTT.